The subject of this entry is one T cell receptor beta chain. PCR involved 60 Vbeta and 13 Jbeta primers. Clones were sequenced by immunoSEQ multiplex PCR, and TCRdb holds only the in-frame ones, with some missing. Of 160,000 or so clones listed, more than 60% are singletons. V was shortened by 5 bases and J by 5 bases, with 15 bases between the two germline ends. CDR1 is SEHNR, CDR2 FQNEAQ, per germline (reference sequence). CDR3 length equals 14 residues. The sample originates from a study of cytomegalovirus exposure and HLA in healthy donors. V gene TRBV7-9 combines with J gene TRBJ1-2; D is possibly TRBD1 (5 bases). This sequence was found in a woman between 35 and 50 years old in good health and CMV-seropositive. Input material: PBMCs. CDR3 sequence (DNA): TGTGCCAGCAGCCCGGAACCAACAGGATATGGCTACACCTTC. The encoded protein is CASSPEPTGYGYTF.